The 5 T cell receptor beta chains reported below all come from one sample, sequenced in a study of blood T cells in healthy people across ages. Through a sample-barcoded 5' primer and a J-beta primer mix, a second PCR was run for roughly 7 to 11 cycles. TCRdb used MiXCR to reprocess the 5' RACE reads, holding one entry per CDR3 protein. The sample carries about 1 million distinct CDR3 sequences, 20% to 25% recorded once. In addition, the sample was reused for a study of T cells of mothers and their children.

Sequences were obtained from blood. The receptors shown here come from a girl aged 2-10 years in good health.

This chain connects TRBV20-1 to TRBJ2-1, with D uncertain. The CDR3 consists of 15 residues. Germline V CDR1 and CDR2: DFQATT, SNEGSKA (reference sequence). Deletions cut 0 bases from V and 6 bases from J, with 15 bases between. The CDR3 DNA sequence: TGCAGTGCTAGAGATCAAGGCTTGACCCCCAATGAGCAGTTCTTC. It encodes CSARDQGLTPNEQFF.

The CDR3 spells CASSLEGGGTGYNEQFF. DNA of the CDR3: TGTGCCAGCAGCTTAGAGGGTGGTGGGACAGGGTACAATGAGCAGTTCTTC. V usage is TRBV7-3 and J usage is TRBJ2-1; 9 nucleotides align to TRBD1. The CDR3 extends over 17 amino acids. Germline trimming cut 2 bases from V and 4 bases from J; bases unmatched to any gene: 9. Germline V CDR1 and CDR2: SGHTA, FQGTGA.

This clonotype was counted between two and nine times. The gene calls are TRBV18 and TRBJ2-3; D is uncertain. Trimming pared 4 bases from V and 2 bases from J, leaving 4 bases between. Germline values: CDR1 KGHSH, CDR2 LQKENI. The CDR3 sequence is 12 residues long. The CDR3 bases are TGTGCCAGCTCACAACTCACAGATACGCAGTATTTT. It is translated as CASSQLTDTQYF.

This clonotype was recorded a few times. The chain links TRBV12-3 or TRBV12-4 to TRBJ2-7, with 7 bases that match TRBD1. The CDR3 is 15 amino acids. The trim removed 6 bases at V and 4 bases at J, leaving 12 bases unmatched. The CDR3 here is CASSPGQASSYEQYF. The CDR3, as DNA: TGTGCCAGCAGCCCCGGACAGGCTTCCTCTTACGAGCAGTACTTC.

The chain is built from TRBV28 and TRBJ2-2; D tentatively fits TRBD1 or TRBD2 (5 bases each). Germline V gives CDR1 MDHEN, CDR2 SYDVKM. The CDR3 is 14 residues long. The germline V and J ends were trimmed by 7 bases and 6 bases, with 15 bases remaining between them. CDR3 in amino acids: CASIIRQGAGELFF. CDR3 nucleotides: TGTGCCAGCATCATTCGCCAGGGAGCCGGGGAGCTGTTTTTT.